This is a list of T cell receptor beta chains from one sample in a study of T-cell memory formation after mild COVID-19. TCRdb independently ran MiXCR on the 5' RACE reads; one entry per CDR3 protein. Altogether some 14,000 distinct CDR3 sequences are present, approximately 12% being singletons, with the ten largest covering under 50%. The specimen was PBMCs or a T cell subset sorted from them (not recorded which). These receptors all come from an adult woman who had mild COVID-19 (a few samples of this study predate the infection). Cell type and time point are not known. The CDR3 runs from the conserved cysteine through the conserved F or W. The D gene is left open where the match is weak. Size is omitted from some rows. Given values are once, few, many or a class for expanded clones.

v_gene	d_gene	j_gene	len	abundance	CDR3aa	CDR3nt
TRBV5-1	TRBD1	TRBJ1-1	14	many	CASSPGQGWTEAFF	TGCGCCAGCAGCCCGGGACAGGGGTGGACTGAAGCTTTCTTT
TRBV5-4	TRBD2	TRBJ2-1	16	many	CASSLAASGRAIEQFF	TGTGCCAGCAGCTTGGCGGCGAGCGGGAGGGCCATTGAGCAGTTCTTC
TRBV12-3/TRBV12-4	TRBD1	TRBJ1-3	19	many	CATSRPHGTGSSSGNTIYF	TGTGCCACCTCGAGACCACACGGGACAGGATCCAGCTCTGGAAACACCATATATTTT
TRBV5-1	.	TRBJ2-1	12	many	CASSLAQTEQFF	TGCGCCAGCAGCTTGGCACAAACTGAGCAGTTCTTC
TRBV20-1	.	TRBJ2-5	14	many	CSAPLVRMGETQYF	TGCAGTGCTCCCCTGGTCCGCATGGGAGAGACCCAGTACTTC
TRBV23-1	TRBD1	TRBJ2-2	17	many	CASSQSGQRRDTGELFF	TGCGCCAGCAGTCAATCGGGACAGAGGCGAGACACCGGGGAGCTGTTTTTT
TRBV6-2/TRBV6-3	TRBD2	TRBJ2-7	15	many	CASAAPGLAYYEQYF	TGTGCCAGCGCTGCACCGGGACTAGCCTACTACGAGCAGTACTTC
TRBV11-1	.	TRBJ2-5	14	many	CASSLPGSGETQYF	TGTGCCAGCAGCTTACCGGGGTCGGGGGAGACCCAGTACTTC
TRBV6-5	.	TRBJ1-5	15	many	CASGEGGTPNQPQHF	TGTGCCAGCGGGGAGGGGGGGACCCCAAATCAGCCCCAGCATTTT
TRBV20-1	.	TRBJ2-3	11	many	CSAGPIDTQYF	TGCAGTGCTGGTCCTATAGATACGCAGTATTTT
TRBV24-1	.	TRBJ1-4	14	many	CATALPGQNEKLFF	TGTGCCACCGCTTTACCGGGACAAAATGAAAAACTGTTTTTT
TRBV7-9	.	TRBJ1-6	14	many	CASSGAGDYSPLHF	TGTGCCAGCAGCGGCGCGGGGGATTATTCACCCCTCCACTTT
TRBV6-5	.	TRBJ2-7	13	many	CASSPDSIYEQYF	TGTGCCAGCAGTCCCGACAGCATCTACGAGCAGTACTTC
TRBV6-6	TRBD2	TRBJ2-3	17	many	CASSYLLAGGPVDTQYF	TGTGCCAGCAGTTACCTCCTAGCGGGGGGGCCGGTAGATACGCAGTATTTT
TRBV6-6	TRBD2	TRBJ2-3	16	many	CASTDLLAGGTDTQYF	TGTGCCAGCACCGACCTTTTAGCGGGGGGGACAGATACGCAGTATTTT
TRBV7-2	.	TRBJ1-5	13	.	CASSYRGQQPQHF	TGTGCCAGCAGCTATAGAGGGCAACAGCCCCAGCATTTT
TRBV5-1	TRBD2	TRBJ2-1	14	many	CASYSGGPRNEQFF	TGCGCCAGTTATTCGGGGGGGCCAAGGAATGAGCAGTTCTTC
TRBV20-1	.	TRBJ1-1	13	many	CSASEWWGTEAFF	TGCAGTGCTTCCGAGTGGTGGGGGACTGAAGCTTTCTTT
TRBV5-1	.	TRBJ2-5	11	.	CASRQQETQYF	TGCGCCAGCAGACAGCAAGAGACCCAGTACTTC
TRBV20-1	.	TRBJ1-4	13	many	CSARPDGGEKLFF	TGCAGTGCTAGACCCGACGGGGGCGAAAAACTGTTTTTT
TRBV5-4	.	TRBJ1-2	13	many	CASSLEQGYGYTF	TGTGCCAGCAGCTTGGAACAGGGTTATGGCTACACCTTC
TRBV6-1	TRBD1	TRBJ1-2	14	many	CATPIRTGRVGYTF	TGTGCCACCCCTATCCGGACAGGGAGGGTCGGCTACACCTTC
TRBV7-3	TRBD1	TRBJ1-2	15	many	CASSPTGASGYGYTF	TGTGCCAGCAGCCCAACAGGGGCGTCGGGCTATGGCTACACCTTC
TRBV28	.	TRBJ1-1	17	once	CASSLYPGASSNTEAFF	TGTGCCAGCAGTTTATATCCGGGGGCGAGTTCGAACACTGAAGCTTTCTTT
TRBV6-5	TRBD1	TRBJ1-1	14	many	CASSLGQGDTEAFF	TGTGCCAGCAGTTTAGGACAGGGGGACACTGAAGCTTTCTTT
TRBV9	.	TRBJ1-6	13	many	CASSVGVGSPLHF	TGTGCCAGCAGCGTTGGGGTGGGTTCACCCCTCCACTTT
TRBV4-1	.	TRBJ2-1	15	many	CASSLSWGSYNEQFF	TGCGCCAGCAGCCTTAGCTGGGGGTCTTACAATGAGCAGTTCTTC
TRBV9	.	TRBJ2-7	14	many	CASSVDDSFYEQYF	TGTGCCAGCAGCGTGGATGACAGCTTCTACGAGCAGTACTTC
TRBV7-9	.	TRBJ2-5	14	.	CASRTGIGEETQYF	TGTGCCAGCAGAACAGGGATCGGGGAAGAGACCCAGTACTTC
TRBV9	TRBD2	TRBJ2-1	17	many	CASSEFVAGGPLDEQFF	TGTGCCAGCAGCGAATTTGTAGCGGGAGGGCCGCTCGATGAGCAGTTCTTC
TRBV12-3/TRBV12-4	TRBD2	TRBJ2-7	14	many	CASSSGGPWYEQYF	TGTGCCAGCAGTTCGGGAGGGCCGTGGTACGAGCAGTACTTC
TRBV7-2	TRBD1	TRBJ2-3	14	.	CASSLTGGTDTQYF	TGTGCCAGCAGCTTGACAGGGGGCACAGATACGCAGTATTTT